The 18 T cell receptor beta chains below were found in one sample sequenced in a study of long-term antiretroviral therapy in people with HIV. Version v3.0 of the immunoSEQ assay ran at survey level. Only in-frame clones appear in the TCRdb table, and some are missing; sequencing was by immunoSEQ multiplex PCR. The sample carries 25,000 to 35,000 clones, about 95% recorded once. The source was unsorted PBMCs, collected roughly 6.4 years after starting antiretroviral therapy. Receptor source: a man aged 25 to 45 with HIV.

In DNA, the CDR3 is TGCGCCAGCAGCCAAGAATGGGGACAGGGAGCGCAGTATTTT. It yields the protein CASSQEWGQGAQYF. The chain has TRBV4-3 and TRBJ2-3; 9 bases fit TRBD1. CDR1 and CDR2 from the germline V gene are LGHNA and YSLEER. The CDR3 has 14 amino acids. The ends lost 0 bases at V and 10 bases at J; junction bases unmatched: 5.

The CDR3 loop reads CASSVASGSYEQFF. CDR3 in DNA: TGTGCCAGCAGTGTTGCTAGCGGGAGCTATGAGCAGTTCTTC. V is TRBV2 and J is TRBJ2-1, with 10 bases identical to TRBD2. Germline CDR1 and CDR2: SNHLY and FYNNEI. The CDR3 covers 14 residues. V shed 4 bases and J 8 bases; nucleotides not matched to a gene: 5.

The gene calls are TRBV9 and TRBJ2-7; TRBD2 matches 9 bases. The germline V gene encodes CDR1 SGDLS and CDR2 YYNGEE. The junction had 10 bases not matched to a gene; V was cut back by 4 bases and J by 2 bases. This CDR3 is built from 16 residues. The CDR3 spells CASSSASGTLTYEQYF. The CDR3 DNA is TGTGCCAGCAGCTCGGCTAGCGGGACCTTAACCTACGAGCAGTACTTC. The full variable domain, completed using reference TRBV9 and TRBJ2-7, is DSGVTQTPKHLITATGQRVTLRCSPRSGDLSVYWYQQSLDQGLQFLIQYYNGEERAKGNILERFSAQQFPDLHSELNLSSLELGDSALYFCASSSASGTLTYEQYFGPGTRLTVT.

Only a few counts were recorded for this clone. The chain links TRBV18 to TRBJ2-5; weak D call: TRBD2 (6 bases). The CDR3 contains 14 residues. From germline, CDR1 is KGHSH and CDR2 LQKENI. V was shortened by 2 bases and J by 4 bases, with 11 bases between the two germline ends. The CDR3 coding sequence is TGTGCCAGCTCACCAGGGGACGGGGGAGAGACCCAGTACTTC. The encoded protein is CASSPGDGGETQYF.

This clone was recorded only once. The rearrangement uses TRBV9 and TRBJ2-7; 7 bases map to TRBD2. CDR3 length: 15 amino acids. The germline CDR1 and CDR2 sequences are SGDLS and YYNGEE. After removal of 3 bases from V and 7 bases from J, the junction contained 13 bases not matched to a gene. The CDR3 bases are TGTGCCAGCAGCGCTAGCGGAGAGCACCTACGGGAGCAGTACTTC. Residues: CASSASGEHLREQYF.

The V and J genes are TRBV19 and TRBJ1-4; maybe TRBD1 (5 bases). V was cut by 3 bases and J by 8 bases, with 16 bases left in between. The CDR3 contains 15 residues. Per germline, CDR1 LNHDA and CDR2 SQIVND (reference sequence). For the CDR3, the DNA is TGTGCCAGTAGTATGATGGCCAGGGAAGGGGAAAAACTGTTTTTT. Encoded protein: CASSMMAREGEKLFF.

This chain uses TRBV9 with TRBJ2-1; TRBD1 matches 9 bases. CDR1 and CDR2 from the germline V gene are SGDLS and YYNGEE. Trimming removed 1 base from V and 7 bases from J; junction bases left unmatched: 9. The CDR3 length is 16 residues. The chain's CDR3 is CASSVFGTGLRNEQFF. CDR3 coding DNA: TGTGCCAGCAGCGTATTCGGGACAGGGCTGAGGAATGAGCAGTTCTTC.

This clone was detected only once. CDR3 sequence: CASSPAGLAGFNEQFF. The DNA for the CDR3 is TGTGCCAGCAGCCCAGCGGGACTAGCGGGCTTCAATGAGCAGTTCTTC. The chain carries TRBV7-8 and TRBJ2-1; 12 bases map to TRBD2. The germline V gene has CDR1 SGHVS and CDR2 FQNEAQ. V lost 5 bases, J lost 6 bases, and 8 bases stayed unmatched. The CDR3 loop spans 16 amino acids.

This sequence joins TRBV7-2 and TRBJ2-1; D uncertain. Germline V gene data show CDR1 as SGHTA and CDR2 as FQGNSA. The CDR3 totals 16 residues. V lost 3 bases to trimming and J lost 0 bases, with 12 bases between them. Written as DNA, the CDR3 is TGTGCCAGCAGCTTCTCCACGGCATACTCCTACAATGAGCAGTTCTTC. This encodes CASSFSTAYSYNEQFF. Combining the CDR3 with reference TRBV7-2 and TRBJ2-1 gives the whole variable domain GAGVSQSPSNKVTEKGKDVELRCDPISGHTALYWYRQSLGQGLEFLIYFQGNSAPDKSGLPSDRFSAERTGGSVSTLTIQRTQQEDSAVYLCASSFSTAYSYNEQFFGPGTRLTVL.

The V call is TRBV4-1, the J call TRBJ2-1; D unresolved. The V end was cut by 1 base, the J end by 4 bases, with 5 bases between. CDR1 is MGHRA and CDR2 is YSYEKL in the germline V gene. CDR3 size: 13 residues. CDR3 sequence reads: CASSQGIYNEQFF. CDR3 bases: TGCGCCAGCAGCCAAGGGATATACAATGAGCAGTTCTTC.

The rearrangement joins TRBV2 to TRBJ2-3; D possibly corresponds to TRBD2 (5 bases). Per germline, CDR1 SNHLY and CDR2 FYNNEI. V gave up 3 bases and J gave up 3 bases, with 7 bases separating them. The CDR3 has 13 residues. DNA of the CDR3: TGTGCCAGCAGTGACGGGGTGACAGATACGCAGTATTTT. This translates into CASSDGVTDTQYF.

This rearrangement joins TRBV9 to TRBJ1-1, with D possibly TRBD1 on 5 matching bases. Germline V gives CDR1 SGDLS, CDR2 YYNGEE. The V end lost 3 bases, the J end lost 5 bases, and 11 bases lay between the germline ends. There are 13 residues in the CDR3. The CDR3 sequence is CASSARWGTEAFF. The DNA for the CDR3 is TGTGCCAGCAGCGCACGGTGGGGGACTGAAGCTTTCTTT.

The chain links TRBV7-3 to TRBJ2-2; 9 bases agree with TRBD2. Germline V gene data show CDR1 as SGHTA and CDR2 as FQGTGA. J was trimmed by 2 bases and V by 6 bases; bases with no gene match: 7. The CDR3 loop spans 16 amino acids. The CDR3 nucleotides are TGTGCCAGCAGTTCAAAGACTAGCGGCAACACCGGGGAGCTGTTTTTT. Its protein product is CASSSKTSGNTGELFF.

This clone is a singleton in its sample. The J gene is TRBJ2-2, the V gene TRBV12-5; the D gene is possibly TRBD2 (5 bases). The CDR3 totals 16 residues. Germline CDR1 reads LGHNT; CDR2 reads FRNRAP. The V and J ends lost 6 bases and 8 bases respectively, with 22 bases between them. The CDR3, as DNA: TGTGCTAGTGGCCTACCAATGGACCCCCGCGGGGGGGAGCTGTTTTTT. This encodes CASGLPMDPRGGELFF.

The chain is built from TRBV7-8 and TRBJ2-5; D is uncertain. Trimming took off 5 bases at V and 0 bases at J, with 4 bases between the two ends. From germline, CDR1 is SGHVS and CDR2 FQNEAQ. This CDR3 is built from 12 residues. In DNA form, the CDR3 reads TGTGCCAGCAGCCGATACCAAGAGACCCAGTACTTC. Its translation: CASSRYQETQYF.

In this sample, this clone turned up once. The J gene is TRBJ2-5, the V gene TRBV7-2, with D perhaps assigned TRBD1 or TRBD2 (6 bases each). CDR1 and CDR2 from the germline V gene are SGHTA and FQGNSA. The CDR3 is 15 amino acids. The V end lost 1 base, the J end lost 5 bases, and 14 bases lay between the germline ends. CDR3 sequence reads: CASSLGGGRLETQYF. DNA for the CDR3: TGTGCCAGCAGCTTAGGTGGGGGGCGGCTGGAGACCCAGTACTTC.

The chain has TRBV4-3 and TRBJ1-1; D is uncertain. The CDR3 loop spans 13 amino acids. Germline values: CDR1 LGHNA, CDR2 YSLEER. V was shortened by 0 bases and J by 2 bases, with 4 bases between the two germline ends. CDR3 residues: CASSQDGNTEAFF. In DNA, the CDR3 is TGCGCCAGCAGCCAAGACGGAAACACTGAAGCTTTCTTT.

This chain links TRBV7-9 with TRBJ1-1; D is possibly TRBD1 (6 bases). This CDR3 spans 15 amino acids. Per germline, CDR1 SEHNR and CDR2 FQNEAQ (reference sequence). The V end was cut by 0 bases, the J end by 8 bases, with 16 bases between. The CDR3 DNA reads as TGTGCCAGCAGCTTAGCAGGCGGGGGGCTTAAAGAAGCTTTCTTT. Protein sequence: CASSLAGGGLKEAFF.